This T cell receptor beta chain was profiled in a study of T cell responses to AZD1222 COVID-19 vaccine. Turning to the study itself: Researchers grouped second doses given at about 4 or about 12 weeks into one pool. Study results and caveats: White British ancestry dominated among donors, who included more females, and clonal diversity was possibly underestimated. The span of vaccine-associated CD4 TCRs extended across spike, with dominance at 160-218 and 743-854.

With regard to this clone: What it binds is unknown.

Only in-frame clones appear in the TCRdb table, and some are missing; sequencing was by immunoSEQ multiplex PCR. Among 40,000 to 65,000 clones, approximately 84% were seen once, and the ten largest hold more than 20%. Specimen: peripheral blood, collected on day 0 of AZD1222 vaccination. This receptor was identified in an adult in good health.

Written as DNA, the CDR3 is TGTGCCAGCAGCTCCGGGGGGCAGGCCCCGCATGGCTACACCTTC. This encodes CASSSGGQAPHGYTF. This chain links TRBV5-4 with TRBJ1-2, with D possibly being TRBD1 (6 bases). Between the trimmed V and J ends, which lost 3 bases and 6 bases, there was a span of 18 bases. CDR1 and CDR2 (germline): SGHNT, YYREEE (reference sequence). The CDR3 covers 15 residues.